This T cell receptor beta chain originates from a study of tumor-infiltrating lymphocytes in primary liver carcinoma. Study-level findings and limits: Researchers found tumor-adjacent and tumor-blood pairs overlapped less than tumor region pairs. The top-250-clone fraction was significantly higher in tumors than in blood (p = 0.039). CD8+ and CD4+ repertoires went uncompared, the samples being bulk unsorted.

Priming with a constant-region primer yielded TCR beta cDNA from about 540 ng total RNA. For TCR beta, libraries were produced by three nested multiplex PCR rounds using slightly modified ARM-PCR. The opening two PCR rounds, approximately 10 cycles each, paired TRBV1-TRBV30 forward primers with a C-beta reverse primer. TCRdb analysed the multiplex PCR reads with MiXCR anew, one entry per CDR3 protein. The sample lists approximately 300,000 distinct CDR3 sequences; approximately 65% were seen once. Both blood RNA, taken from unsorted whole blood, and germline DNA were extracted. Trimming stripped 2 bases from V and 7 bases from J, with 14 bases between. Germline V gives CDR1 MNHNY, CDR2 SVGAGI (reference sequence). The CDR3 extends over 15 amino acids. Concerning this clonotype itself: Its antigen is unknown.

Sequencing was done on a sample of peripheral blood. This receptor was obtained from a man aged 40-49 years with primary liver carcinoma and hepatitis B virus infection. The chain has TRBV6-6 and TRBJ2-2, with D possibly being TRBD1 or TRBD2 (5 bases each). CDR3 nucleotide sequence: TGTGCCAGCAGTTACCCCGGGGCAGGGCACGGGGAGCTGTTTTTT. Amino acids: CASSYPGAGHGELFF.